A selection of T cell receptor beta chains follows, all from one sample in a study of cytomegalovirus exposure and HLA in healthy donors. This table comes from immunoSEQ multiplex PCR, and its TCRdb copy is limited to in-frame clones, with some not included. The sample has 200,000 to 250,000 clones, less than 90% seen once. Sequences were obtained from PBMCs. Receptors were obtained from a woman aged 18-35 years in good health and CMV-seronegative. Each CDR3 is given with its conserved first and last residue. The D gene is left open where the match is weak. Rows may omit the clone size; those that give it use once, few, many or a size class.

J gene: TRBJ2-3; clone size: NA; D gene: TRBD2; V gene: TRBV11-2; CDR3 DNA: TGTGCCAGCAGCATTAGCGGGATAGCAGATACGCAGTATTTT; CDR3 protein: CASSISGIADTQYF
J gene: TRBJ2-1; clone size: NA; D gene: NA; V gene: TRBV12-5; CDR3 DNA: TGTGCTAGTGGCCCCCCTCGCGCCAGGATGGACAATGAGCAGTTCTTC; CDR3 protein: CASGPPRARMDNEQFF
J gene: TRBJ2-1; clone size: NA; D gene: NA; V gene: TRBV4-1; CDR3 DNA: TGCGCCAGCAGCCAAGATACGCCAGCGGGACATGAGTACAATGAGCAGTTCTTC; CDR3 protein: CASSQDTPAGHEYNEQFF
J gene: TRBJ2-3; clone size: NA; D gene: TRBD2; V gene: TRBV2; CDR3 DNA: TGTGCCAGCAGTCCTAGCGGGACTACAGGAGTCACAGATACGCAGTATTTT; CDR3 protein: CASSPSGTTGVTDTQYF
J gene: TRBJ1-6; clone size: NA; D gene: NA; V gene: TRBV5-1; CDR3 DNA: TGCGCCAGCAGCTCGGGGGACATCCATAATTCACCCCTCCACTTT; CDR3 protein: CASSSGDIHNSPLHF
J gene: TRBJ2-7; clone size: NA; D gene: NA; V gene: TRBV23-1; CDR3 DNA: TGCGCCAGCAGTCAACGGAGTCATTTCTACGAGCAGTACTTC; CDR3 protein: CASSQRSHFYEQYF
J gene: TRBJ1-2; clone size: NA; D gene: NA; V gene: TRBV6-1; CDR3 DNA: TGTGCCAGCAGCCAGGGGAACGACTATGGCTACACCTTC; CDR3 protein: CASSQGNDYGYTF
J gene: TRBJ1-5; clone size: few; D gene: NA; V gene: TRBV2; CDR3 DNA: TGTGCCAGCAACGGGGGCAATCAGCCCCAGCATTTT; CDR3 protein: CASNGGNQPQHF
J gene: TRBJ2-7; clone size: few; D gene: NA; V gene: TRBV30; CDR3 DNA: TGTGCCTGGACCGGAGGACTCTCGACCTACGAGCAGTACTTC; CDR3 protein: CAWTGGLSTYEQYF
J gene: TRBJ2-7; clone size: NA; D gene: TRBD2; V gene: TRBV6-5; CDR3 DNA: TGTGCCAGCAGTTTTAGCGGGGGGCAGCCTAACGAGCAGTACTTC; CDR3 protein: CASSFSGGQPNEQYF
J gene: TRBJ1-1; clone size: NA; D gene: NA; V gene: TRBV20-1; CDR3 DNA: TGCAGTGCTCCGGACCCAGTTGAAGCTTTCTTT; CDR3 protein: CSAPDPVEAFF
J gene: TRBJ2-3; clone size: NA; D gene: TRBD1; V gene: TRBV6-4; CDR3 DNA: TGTGCCAGCACCTTCCCCGGACAGGGCCAGAGCACAGATACGCAGTATTTT; CDR3 protein: CASTFPGQGQSTDTQYF
J gene: TRBJ2-1; clone size: NA; D gene: NA; V gene: TRBV15; CDR3 DNA: TGTGCCACCAGCCAAGGGTCCCCAATTCATGAGCAGTTCTTC; CDR3 protein: CATSQGSPIHEQFF
J gene: TRBJ1-5; clone size: NA; D gene: TRBD1; V gene: TRBV19; CDR3 DNA: TGTGCCAGTAGTATCTTGGGACAGGGTACAAATCAGCCCCAGCATTTT; CDR3 protein: CASSILGQGTNQPQHF
J gene: TRBJ1-2; clone size: NA; D gene: NA; V gene: TRBV19; CDR3 DNA: TGTGCCAGTAGTTTGTGGGTATTCTATGGCTACACCTTC; CDR3 protein: CASSLWVFYGYTF
J gene: TRBJ2-1; clone size: NA; D gene: NA; V gene: TRBV6-5; CDR3 DNA: TGTGCCAGCAGTTATGCGGGGATTCCCTCCTACAATGAGCAGTTCTTC; CDR3 protein: CASSYAGIPSYNEQFF
J gene: TRBJ1-6; clone size: NA; D gene: TRBD1; V gene: TRBV6-5; CDR3 DNA: TGTGCCAGCAGAACGGGACAGGGGGTTTCACCCCTCCACTTT; CDR3 protein: CASRTGQGVSPLHF
J gene: TRBJ1-4; clone size: NA; D gene: NA; V gene: TRBV10-3; CDR3 DNA: TGTGCCATCAGCAAGGGGGGAACTAATGAAAAACTGTTTTTT; CDR3 protein: CAISKGGTNEKLFF
J gene: TRBJ1-5; clone size: NA; D gene: NA; V gene: TRBV6-5; CDR3 DNA: TGTGCCAGCAGCCTTAATCAGCCCCAGCATTTT; CDR3 protein: CASSLNQPQHF
J gene: TRBJ2-1; clone size: few; D gene: NA; V gene: TRBV7-9; CDR3 DNA: TGTGCCAGCAGCCTCAGTTCCTACAATGAGCAGTTCTTC; CDR3 protein: CASSLSSYNEQFF
J gene: TRBJ1-1; clone size: NA; D gene: NA; V gene: TRBV2; CDR3 DNA: TGTGCCAGCAGTGAATTGGGCTTGAACACTGAAGCTTTCTTT; CDR3 protein: CASSELGLNTEAFF
J gene: TRBJ2-3; clone size: NA; D gene: TRBD2; V gene: TRBV27; CDR3 DNA: TGTGCCACCACCACGTCGGGAGGGCCTGGAGATACGCAGTATTTT; CDR3 protein: CATTTSGGPGDTQYF
J gene: TRBJ2-1; clone size: NA; D gene: TRBD1; V gene: TRBV7-8; CDR3 DNA: TGTGCCAGCAGCGTCGACAGGGGCGCCTACAATGAGCAGTTCTTC; CDR3 protein: CASSVDRGAYNEQFF
J gene: TRBJ2-7; clone size: NA; D gene: TRBD2; V gene: TRBV27; CDR3 DNA: TGTGCCAGCAGTCTACTAGCGGCCAGCCCCTACGAGCAGTACTTC; CDR3 protein: CASSLLAASPYEQYF
J gene: TRBJ1-1; clone size: once; D gene: NA; V gene: TRBV4-2; CDR3 DNA: TGTGCCAGCAGCCAAGTAGGGAACACTGAAGCTTTCTTT; CDR3 protein: CASSQVGNTEAFF
J gene: TRBJ2-7; clone size: NA; D gene: TRBD2; V gene: TRBV5-1; CDR3 DNA: TGCGCCAGCAGCCCGGAGGGGCGGGAGTTCAACGAGCAGTACTTC; CDR3 protein: CASSPEGREFNEQYF
J gene: TRBJ2-7; clone size: NA; D gene: TRBD1; V gene: TRBV18; CDR3 DNA: TGTGCCAGCTCACCCGGGACAGGGGACTACGAGCAGTACTTC; CDR3 protein: CASSPGTGDYEQYF
J gene: TRBJ1-1; clone size: NA; D gene: TRBD1; V gene: TRBV29-1; CDR3 DNA: TGCAGCGTTGAATTACAGGGGCTAACAAACACTGAAGCTTTCTTT; CDR3 protein: CSVELQGLTNTEAFF
J gene: TRBJ2-2; clone size: many; D gene: NA; V gene: TRBV10-3; CDR3 DNA: TGTGCCATCAGGGAAAGCCTAGCCGGGGAGCTGTTTTTT; CDR3 protein: CAIRESLAGELFF
J gene: TRBJ2-5; clone size: NA; D gene: TRBD1; V gene: TRBV5-1; CDR3 DNA: TGCGCCAGCAGCGTCACAGGGGGCTCCTGGGAGACCCAGTACTTC; CDR3 protein: CASSVTGGSWETQYF
J gene: TRBJ2-7; clone size: NA; D gene: NA; V gene: TRBV10-2; CDR3 DNA: TGCGCCAGCAGTGCCTGGACTACCTACGAGCAGTACTTC; CDR3 protein: CASSAWTTYEQYF
J gene: TRBJ1-4; clone size: NA; D gene: NA; V gene: TRBV7-6; CDR3 DNA: TGTGCCAGCAGCTTAATGGGAGGCAATGAAAAACTGTTTTTT; CDR3 protein: CASSLMGGNEKLFF
J gene: TRBJ2-7; clone size: NA; D gene: TRBD2; V gene: TRBV18; CDR3 DNA: TGTGCCAGCTCACCTCCTAGCGGATTCTCCTACGAGCAGTACTTC; CDR3 protein: CASSPPSGFSYEQYF
J gene: TRBJ1-4; clone size: NA; D gene: NA; V gene: TRBV2; CDR3 DNA: TGTGCCAGCAGAAACGGGATACCAACTAATGAAAAACTGTTTTTT; CDR3 protein: CASRNGIPTNEKLFF
J gene: TRBJ1-1; clone size: NA; D gene: TRBD1; V gene: TRBV5-4; CDR3 DNA: TGTGCCAGCAGCTTGGGGGCAGGGGGCGTATGGACTGAAGCTTTCTTT; CDR3 protein: CASSLGAGGVWTEAFF
J gene: TRBJ2-1; clone size: NA; D gene: TRBD2; V gene: TRBV9; CDR3 DNA: TGTGCCAGCAGCGCCAGCGGGACCCCCCGCAATGAGCAGTTCTTC; CDR3 protein: CASSASGTPRNEQFF
J gene: TRBJ1-2; clone size: few; D gene: TRBD1; V gene: TRBV2; CDR3 DNA: TGTGCCAGCACCACGGACAGGGCCTATGGCTACACCTTC; CDR3 protein: CASTTDRAYGYTF
J gene: TRBJ2-1; clone size: NA; D gene: NA; V gene: TRBV11-2; CDR3 DNA: TGTGCCAGCAGCTTAGGCAGGGTTTTTCGGGAGCAGTTCTTC; CDR3 protein: CASSLGRVFREQFF
J gene: TRBJ2-7; clone size: NA; D gene: TRBD2; V gene: TRBV6-1; CDR3 DNA: TGTGCCAGCGGGGGGGACGCAGCCTACGAGCAGTACTTC; CDR3 protein: CASGGDAAYEQYF
J gene: TRBJ2-1; clone size: NA; D gene: NA; V gene: TRBV30; CDR3 DNA: TGTGCCTGGCGCCCGGGGGTGCAATACAATGAGCAGTTCTTC; CDR3 protein: CAWRPGVQYNEQFF
J gene: TRBJ2-4; clone size: NA; D gene: NA; V gene: TRBV2; CDR3 DNA: TGTGCCAGCAGTGACCCGGGACAATCGGGATACATTCAGTACTTC; CDR3 protein: CASSDPGQSGYIQYF
J gene: TRBJ2-7; clone size: NA; D gene: NA; V gene: TRBV21-1; CDR3 DNA: TGTGCCAGCAGCAAAGGCAACTTC; CDR3 protein: CASSKGNF
J gene: TRBJ2-2; clone size: NA; D gene: NA; V gene: TRBV4-2; CDR3 DNA: TGTGCCAGCAGCCAAGGAACAGGGATATTCGGTTCAGAAACAGCGGACCCACGAGCGGGGGAGCTGTTTTTT; CDR3 protein: CASSQGTGIFGSETADPRAGELFF
J gene: TRBJ1-4; clone size: NA; D gene: NA; V gene: TRBV4-2; CDR3 DNA: TGTGCCAGCAGCCCGAGGATTGGTTATGAAAAACTGTTTTTT; CDR3 protein: CASSPRIGYEKLFF
J gene: TRBJ2-2; clone size: NA; D gene: TRBD2; V gene: TRBV9; CDR3 DNA: TGTGCCAGCAGCGTCCACACAGTGGGAGCGGGAGGTAACACCGGGGAGCTGTTTTTT; CDR3 protein: CASSVHTVGAGGNTGELFF
J gene: TRBJ1-3; clone size: few; D gene: TRBD1; V gene: TRBV6-1; CDR3 DNA: TGTGCCAGCAGTGTGGGACAGGGGGCCCCCTCTGGAAACACCATATATTTT; CDR3 protein: CASSVGQGAPSGNTIYF
J gene: TRBJ2-2; clone size: NA; D gene: TRBD1; V gene: TRBV27; CDR3 DNA: TGTGCCAGCAAAAGGACAGGGGAAACCGGGGAGCTGTTTTTT; CDR3 protein: CASKRTGETGELFF
J gene: TRBJ1-3; clone size: NA; D gene: NA; V gene: TRBV6-5; CDR3 DNA: TGTGCCAGCAGCACCACAGGGCGGGGTGGAAACACCATATATTTT; CDR3 protein: CASSTTGRGGNTIYF
J gene: TRBJ2-5; clone size: few; D gene: NA; V gene: TRBV2; CDR3 DNA: TGTGCCAGTGGGAAGTTACAAGAGACCCAGTACTTC; CDR3 protein: CASGKLQETQYF
J gene: TRBJ1-1; clone size: NA; D gene: NA; V gene: TRBV18; CDR3 DNA: TGTGCCAGCTCACCAGGGGTAATGGGCGGCACTGAAGCTTTCTTT; CDR3 protein: CASSPGVMGGTEAFF
J gene: TRBJ2-2; clone size: few; D gene: NA; V gene: TRBV6-5; CDR3 DNA: TGTGCCAGCACTGGGCAGGGCACCGGGGAGCTGTTTTTT; CDR3 protein: CASTGQGTGELFF
J gene: TRBJ2-2; clone size: NA; D gene: TRBD1; V gene: TRBV11-2; CDR3 DNA: TGTGCCAGCAGGGAACAGGGGCGCAACACCGGGGAGCTGTTTTTT; CDR3 protein: CASREQGRNTGELFF
J gene: TRBJ2-5; clone size: NA; D gene: TRBD1; V gene: TRBV5-1; CDR3 DNA: TGCGCCAGCAGCTTGTACAGGGGCACGGGCCAAGAGACCCAGTACTTC; CDR3 protein: CASSLYRGTGQETQYF
J gene: TRBJ2-7; clone size: NA; D gene: NA; V gene: TRBV5-4; CDR3 DNA: TGTGCCAGCAGCTTGGCCGCCGGATACTACGAGCAGTACTTC; CDR3 protein: CASSLAAGYYEQYF
J gene: TRBJ1-2; clone size: NA; D gene: NA; V gene: TRBV27; CDR3 DNA: TGTGCCAGCAGTTCCGGGTCTTCCTTCTATGGCTACACCTTC; CDR3 protein: CASSSGSSFYGYTF
J gene: TRBJ2-5; clone size: NA; D gene: TRBD2; V gene: TRBV7-9; CDR3 DNA: TGTGCCAGCAGCTCCCTACTAGCGGGAGAGACCCAGTACTTC; CDR3 protein: CASSSLLAGETQYF